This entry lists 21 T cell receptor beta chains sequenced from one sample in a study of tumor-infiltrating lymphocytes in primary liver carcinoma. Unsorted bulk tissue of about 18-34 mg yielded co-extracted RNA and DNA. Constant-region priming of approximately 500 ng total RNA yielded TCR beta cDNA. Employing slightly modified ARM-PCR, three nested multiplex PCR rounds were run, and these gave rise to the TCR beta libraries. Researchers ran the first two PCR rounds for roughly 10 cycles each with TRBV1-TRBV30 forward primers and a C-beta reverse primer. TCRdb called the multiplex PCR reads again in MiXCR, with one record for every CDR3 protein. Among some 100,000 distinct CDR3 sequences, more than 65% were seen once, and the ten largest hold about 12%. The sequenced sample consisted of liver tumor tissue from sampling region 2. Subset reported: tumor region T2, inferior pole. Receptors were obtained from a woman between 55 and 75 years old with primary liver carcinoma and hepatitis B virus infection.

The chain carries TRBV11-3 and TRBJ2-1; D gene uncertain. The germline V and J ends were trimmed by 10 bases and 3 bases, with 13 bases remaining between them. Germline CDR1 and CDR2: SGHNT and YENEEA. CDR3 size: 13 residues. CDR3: CAISVVGYNEQFF. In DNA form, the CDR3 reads TGTGCCATCAGTGTCGTGGGCTACAATGAGCAGTTCTTC.

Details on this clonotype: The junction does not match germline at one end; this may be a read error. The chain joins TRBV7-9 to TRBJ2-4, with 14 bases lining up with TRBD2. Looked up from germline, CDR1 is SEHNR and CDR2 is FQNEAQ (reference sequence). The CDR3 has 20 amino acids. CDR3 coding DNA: TGTGCAAGCAGCGACACTTTGACTAGCGGGAGGGGGGTACCGCGAGACATTCAGTACTTC. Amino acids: CASSDTLTSGRGVPRDIQYF.

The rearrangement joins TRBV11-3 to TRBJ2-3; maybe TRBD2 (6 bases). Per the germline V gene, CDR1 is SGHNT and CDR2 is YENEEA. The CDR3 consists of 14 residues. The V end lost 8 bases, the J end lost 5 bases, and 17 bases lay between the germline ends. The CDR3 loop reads CASCSGGNLDTQYF. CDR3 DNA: TGTGCCAGCTGCTCCGGCGGGAACTTAGATACGCAGTATTTT.

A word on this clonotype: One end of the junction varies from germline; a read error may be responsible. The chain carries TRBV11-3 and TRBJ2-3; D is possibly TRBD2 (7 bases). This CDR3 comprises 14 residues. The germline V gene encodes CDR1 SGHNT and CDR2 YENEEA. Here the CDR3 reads CASSFRTRTDTECF. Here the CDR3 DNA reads TGTGCCAGCAGCTTCAGGACTAGGACAGATACGGAGTGTTTT.

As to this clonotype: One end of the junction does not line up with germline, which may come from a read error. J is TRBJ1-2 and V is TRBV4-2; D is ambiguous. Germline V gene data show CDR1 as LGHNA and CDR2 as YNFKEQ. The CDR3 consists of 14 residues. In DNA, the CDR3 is TGTGCCAGGAGCCAAGGCTGGAGTTTAAGTGGCTATACCTTC. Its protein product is CARSQGWSLSGYTF.

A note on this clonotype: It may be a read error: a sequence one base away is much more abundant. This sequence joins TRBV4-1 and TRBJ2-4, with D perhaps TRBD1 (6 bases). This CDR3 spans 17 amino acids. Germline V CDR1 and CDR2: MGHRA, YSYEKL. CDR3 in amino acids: CASSQLNRVLAKNIQHF. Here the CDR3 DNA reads TGCGCCAGCAGCCAACTAAACAGGGTTCTAGCCAAAAACATTCAGCACTTC.

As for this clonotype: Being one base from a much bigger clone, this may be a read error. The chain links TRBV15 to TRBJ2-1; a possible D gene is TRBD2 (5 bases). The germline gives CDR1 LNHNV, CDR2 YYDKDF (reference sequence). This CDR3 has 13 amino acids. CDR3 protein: CATSRNSAGEKFF. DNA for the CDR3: TGTGCCACCAGCAGAAATAGCGCGGGTGAGAAGTTCTTC.

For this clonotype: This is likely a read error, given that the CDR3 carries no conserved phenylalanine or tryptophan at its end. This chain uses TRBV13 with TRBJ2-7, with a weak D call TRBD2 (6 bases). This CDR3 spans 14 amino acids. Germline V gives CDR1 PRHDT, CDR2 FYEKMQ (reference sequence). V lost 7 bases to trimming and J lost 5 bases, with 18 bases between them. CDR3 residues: CASNGRLVGNEQYL. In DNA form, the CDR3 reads TGTGCCAGCAACGGAAGACTAGTCGGTAACGAGCAGTACTTG.

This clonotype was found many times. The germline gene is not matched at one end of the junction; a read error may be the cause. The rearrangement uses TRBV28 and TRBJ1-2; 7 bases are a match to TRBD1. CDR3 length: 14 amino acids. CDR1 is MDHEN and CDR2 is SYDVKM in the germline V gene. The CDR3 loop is CASRPSPAAGTVVF. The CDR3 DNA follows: TGTGCCAGCAGACCATCACCGGCCGCCGGGACAGTCGTCTTC.

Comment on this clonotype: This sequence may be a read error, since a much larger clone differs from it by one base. The CDR3 reads CASRMTETQYF. CDR3 coding DNA: TGTGCCAGCAGGATGACAGAGACCCAGTACTTC. The chain uses TRBV7-9 and TRBJ2-5; D uncertain. In germline, CDR1 is SEHNR, CDR2 FQNEAQ (reference sequence). V lost 6 bases to trimming and J lost 4 bases, with 6 bases between them. The CDR3 extends over 11 amino acids.

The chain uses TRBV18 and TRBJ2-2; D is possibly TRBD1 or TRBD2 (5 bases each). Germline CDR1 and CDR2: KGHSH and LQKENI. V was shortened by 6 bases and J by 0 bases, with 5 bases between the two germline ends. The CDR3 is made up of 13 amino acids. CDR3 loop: CASSGPNTGELFF. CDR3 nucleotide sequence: TGTGCCAGCTCGGGACCGAACACCGGGGAGCTGTTTTTT.

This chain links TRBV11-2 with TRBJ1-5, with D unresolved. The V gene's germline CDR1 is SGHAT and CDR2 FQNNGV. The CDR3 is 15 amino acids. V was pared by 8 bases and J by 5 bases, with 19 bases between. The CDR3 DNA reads TGTGCCAGCTTAGGGAGGGCAGGCAGAGATCAGCCCCAGCATTTT. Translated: CASLGRAGRDQPQHF.

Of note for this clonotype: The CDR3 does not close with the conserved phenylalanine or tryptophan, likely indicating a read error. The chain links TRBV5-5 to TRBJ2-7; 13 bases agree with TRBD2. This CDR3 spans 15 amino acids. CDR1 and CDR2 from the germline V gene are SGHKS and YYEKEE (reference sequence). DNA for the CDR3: TGTGCCAGCAGTCATGGACTAGCGGGAGCCTACGACCAGTACCTC. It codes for CASSHGLAGAYDQYL.

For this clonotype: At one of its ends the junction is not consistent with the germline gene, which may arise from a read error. Here the CDR3 reads CASSGFRNTRELFF. The CDR3 region has the DNA TGTGCCAGCAGCGGGTTTCGGAACACCAGGGAGCTGTTTTTT. This sequence joins TRBV12-3 or TRBV12-4 and TRBJ2-2; D unclear. The CDR3 length is 14 residues.

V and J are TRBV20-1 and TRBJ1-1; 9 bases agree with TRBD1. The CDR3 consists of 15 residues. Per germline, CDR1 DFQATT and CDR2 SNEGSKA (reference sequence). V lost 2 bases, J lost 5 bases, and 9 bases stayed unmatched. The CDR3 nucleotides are TGCAGTGCTAGATTCCCACAGGGGGCGAGTACTGAAGCTTTCTTT. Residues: CSARFPQGASTEAFF.

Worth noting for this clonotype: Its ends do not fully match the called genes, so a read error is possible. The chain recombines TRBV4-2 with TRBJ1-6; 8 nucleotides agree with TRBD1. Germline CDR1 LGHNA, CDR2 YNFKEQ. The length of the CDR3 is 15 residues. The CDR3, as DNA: TGTACCAGCAGCCCCCGGGACAGGAGAGTCTCACCCCTCCACTTT. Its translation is CTSSPRDRRVSPLHF.

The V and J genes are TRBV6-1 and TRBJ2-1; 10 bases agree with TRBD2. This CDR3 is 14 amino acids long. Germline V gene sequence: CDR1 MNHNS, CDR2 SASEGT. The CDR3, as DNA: TGTGTCGGCGCTAGCGGGAGTCAGTACAATGAGCAGTTCTTC. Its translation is CVGASGSQYNEQFF.

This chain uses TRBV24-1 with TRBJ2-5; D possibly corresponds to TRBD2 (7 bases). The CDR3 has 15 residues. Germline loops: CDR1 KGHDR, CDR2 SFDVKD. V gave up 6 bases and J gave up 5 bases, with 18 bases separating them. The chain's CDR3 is CATSNPDGGPETQYF. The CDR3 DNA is TGTGCCACCAGTAACCCTGACGGGGGGCCGGAGACCCAGTACTTC.

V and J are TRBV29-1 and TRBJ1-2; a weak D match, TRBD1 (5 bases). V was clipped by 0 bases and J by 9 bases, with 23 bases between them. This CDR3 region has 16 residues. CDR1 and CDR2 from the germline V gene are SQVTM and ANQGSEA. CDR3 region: CSVEDFTRDGTDCYTF. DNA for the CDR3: TGCAGCGTTGAAGACTTTACCCGGGACGGAACAGATTGCTACACCTTC.

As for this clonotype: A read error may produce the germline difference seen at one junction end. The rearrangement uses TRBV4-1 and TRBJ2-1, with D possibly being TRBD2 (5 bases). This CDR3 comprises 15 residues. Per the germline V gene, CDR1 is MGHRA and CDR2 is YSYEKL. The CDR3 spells CGSSQAEGSYNEQFF. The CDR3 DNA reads TGCGGCAGCAGCCAAGCCGAGGGCTCCTACAATGAGCAGTTCTTT.

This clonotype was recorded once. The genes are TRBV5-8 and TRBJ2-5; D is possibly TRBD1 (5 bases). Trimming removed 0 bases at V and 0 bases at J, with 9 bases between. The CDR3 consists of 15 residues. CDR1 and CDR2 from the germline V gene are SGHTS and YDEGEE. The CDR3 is CASSLDRPYQETQYF. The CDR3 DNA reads TGTGCCAGCAGCTTGGACAGGCCGTACCAAGAGACCCAGTACTTC.